This passage covers 4 T cell receptor beta chains from one sample sequenced in a study of blood T cell repertoires in COVID-19. Generated by immunoSEQ multiplex PCR, the TCRdb table keeps only in-frame clones and is missing some. The table records approximately 110,000 clones, approximately 74% of them present only once. The sample comprised peripheral blood. These receptors all stem from an elderly man with COVID-19, enrolled during active disease.

This clone was seen just once. The rearrangement links TRBV4-1 to TRBJ1-2; TRBD1 is a possible D gene (6 bases). Per the germline V gene, CDR1 is MGHRA and CDR2 is YSYEKL. The V end was cut by 2 bases, the J end by 6 bases, with 19 bases between. The CDR3 has 16 amino acids. CDR3 DNA: TGCGCCAGCAGCCAACCCGGGACATCCGCTAGCCATGGCTACACCTTC. Encoded protein: CASSQPGTSASHGYTF.

The chain links TRBV28 to TRBJ2-1; 10 positions agree with TRBD2. CDR3 length: 13 amino acids. With V trimmed by 9 bases and J by 5 bases, 4 bases remained unmatched. The germline V gene has CDR1 MDHEN and CDR2 SYDVKM. The CDR3, as DNA: TGTGCCAGTCAGCTAGCGGGGGACAATGAGCAGTTCTTC. It codes for CASQLAGDNEQFF.

The chain couples TRBV4-3 to TRBJ2-2, with TRBD1 matching over 7 bases. The CDR3 sequence is 18 residues long. CDR1 is LGHNA, CDR2 YSLEER, per germline. V lost 1 base, J lost 3 bases, and 11 bases stayed unmatched. The CDR3 loop reads CASSQGLPTGTYTGELFF. Written as DNA, the CDR3 is TGCGCCAGCAGCCAAGGCCTCCCGACAGGGACCTACACCGGGGAGCTGTTTTTT.

The CDR3 nucleotides are TGTGCCAGCAGTTATGATTGTAGCGGGAGTACGCCCGCCTACGAGCAGTACTTC. Translating it yields CASSYDCSGSTPAYEQYF. V and J are TRBV6-9 and TRBJ2-7; 9 positions agree with TRBD2. CDR3 size: 18 residues. Germline CDR1 is MNHGY and CDR2 is SVAAGI. The ends lost 2 bases at V and 2 bases at J; junction bases unmatched: 13.